These 27 T cell receptor beta chains came from one sample sequenced in a study of graft-versus-host responses after intestinal transplantation. For these TCRs, the target antigens are not known. The data were produced by immunoSEQ multiplex PCR, yet TCRdb's version contains in-frame clones alone and is incomplete. This table holds 85,000 to 100,000 clones, just over 90% found once. The input for sequencing was unstimulated CD8+ T cells sorted from spleen or lymph node cells, taken before intestinal transplant. The receptors come from a human donor who received an intestinal transplant.

Details on this clone: Other DNA sequences in the sample encode the same CDR3. V and J are TRBV4-1 and TRBJ1-5, with D tentatively TRBD1 (5 bases). The germline gives CDR1 MGHRA, CDR2 YSYEKL. There are 15 residues in the CDR3. V lost 1 base, J lost 3 bases, and 10 bases lay in between. The CDR3 DNA reads as TGCGCCAGCAGCCAAGTCACAGGTTCCAATCAGCCCCAGCATTTT. This sequence encodes CASSQVTGSNQPQHF.

The rearrangement joins TRBV19 to TRBJ2-3, with 10 bases that match TRBD2. J gave up 5 bases and V 5 bases, and 4 bases lay outside the gene matches. CDR1 and CDR2 from the germline V gene are LNHDA and SQIVND (reference sequence). This CDR3 has 14 residues. CDR3 coding DNA: TGTGCCAGTAGTCCGACTAGCGGGTTAGATACGCAGTATTTT. Amino acids: CASSPTSGLDTQYF.

The chain uses TRBV11-2 and TRBJ2-7; D not certain. The length of the CDR3 is 12 residues. From germline, CDR1 is SGHAT and CDR2 FQNNGV. With 5 bases removed from V and 2 bases from J, the gap between germline ends came to 7 bases. Here the CDR3 DNA reads TGTGCCAGCAGCCTAAATGCCTACGAGCAGTACTTC. Amino acids: CASSLNAYEQYF.

This chain links TRBV6-5 with TRBJ1-6, with 9 positions matching TRBD1. Germline V gene sequence: CDR1 MNHEY, CDR2 SVGAGI. This CDR3 has 15 amino acids. Trimming cost V 4 bases and J 6 bases; bases outside gene matches: 4. The CDR3, as DNA: TGTGCCAGCAGTTTTGGGACAGGGATTAATTCACCCCTCCACTTT. Residues: CASSFGTGINSPLHF.

As to this clone: The sample contains more than one DNA sequence encoding this CDR3. The rearrangement uses TRBV27 and TRBJ1-2; no clear D gene. CDR1 is MNHEY and CDR2 is SMNVEV in the germline V gene (reference sequence). This CDR3 contains 13 residues. V shed 2 bases and J shed 2 bases, with 6 bases lying between them. CDR3 DNA sequence: TGTGCCAGCAGTTTAGCTGAGAACTATGGCTACACCTTC. It specifies CASSLAENYGYTF.

This clone was recorded once. The rearrangement joins TRBV4-1 to TRBJ2-7, with D perhaps matching TRBD1 (7 bases). This CDR3 region has 18 residues. V was cut by 0 bases and J by 0 bases, with 18 bases left in between. Germline V gene data show CDR1 as MGHRA and CDR2 as YSYEKL. CDR3 sequence reads: CASSQEWDSRGPSYEQYF. CDR3 bases: TGCGCCAGCAGCCAAGAATGGGACTCTAGGGGGCCCTCCTACGAGCAGTACTTC.

This clone was picked up one time. The chain carries TRBV19 and TRBJ1-1, with 8 bases lining up with TRBD1. The CDR3 has 13 amino acids. The germline V gene encodes CDR1 LNHDA and CDR2 SQIVND (reference sequence). With 5 bases clipped from V and 6 bases from J, the junction kept 5 bases outside the gene matches. The CDR3 spells CASSDRGSAEAFF. The CDR3 DNA reads as TGTGCCAGTAGTGACAGGGGATCCGCTGAAGCTTTCTTT.

A single count supports this clone. The gene calls are TRBV11-2 and TRBJ2-7, with 11 bases identical to TRBD1. This CDR3 spans 18 amino acids. Germline CDR1 reads SGHAT; CDR2 reads FQNNGV. Trimming at V came to 5 bases and at J to 0 bases, leaving 12 bases not matched to a gene. In DNA, the CDR3 is TGTGCCAGCAGCCCACGACCGGACAGGGGGCCTCACTCCTACGAGCAGTACTTC. Protein product: CASSPRPDRGPHSYEQYF. Full variable domain (rest looked up from reference TRBV11-2 and TRBJ2-7): EAGVAQSPRYKIIEKRQSVAFWCNPISGHATLYWYQQILGQGPKLLIQFQNNGVVDDSQLPKDRFSAERLKGVDSTLKIQPAKLEDSAVYLCASSPRPDRGPHSYEQYFGPGTRLTVT.

This clone was detected only a few times. The chain joins TRBV6-1 to TRBJ2-7, with TRBD1 identical over 7 bases. The V and J ends lost 1 base and 2 bases, in that order; junction bases with no gene match: 5. This CDR3 has 15 residues. The V gene's germline CDR1 is MNHNS and CDR2 SASEGT. The CDR3 here is CASSEVSGGAYEQYF. The CDR3 DNA follows: TGTGCCAGCAGTGAAGTGTCAGGGGGAGCCTACGAGCAGTACTTC.

This CDR3 reads CASSTGKNTEAFF. In DNA, the CDR3 is TGTGCCAGCTCTACAGGGAAGAACACTGAAGCTTTCTTT. The rearrangement links TRBV27 to TRBJ1-1, with TRBD1 as a possible D gene (6 bases). V was trimmed by 8 bases and J by 1 base, leaving 11 bases between them. The CDR3 is made up of 13 amino acids. CDR1 and CDR2 (germline): MNHEY, SMNVEV (reference sequence).

The V call is TRBV7-6, the J call TRBJ2-7; 9 bases align to TRBD2. The CDR3 covers 14 residues. Germline-derived CDR1 and CDR2 are SGHVS and FNYEAQ. V dropped 1 base and J dropped 2; count of bases not matched to a gene: 0. The CDR3 DNA sequence: TGTGCCAGCAGCTTAGGGACTAGCGCCTACGAGCAGTACTTC. Translating it yields CASSLGTSAYEQYF.

This clone was detected only once. The chain joins TRBV4-3 to TRBJ2-1; maybe TRBD2 (6 bases). This CDR3 region has 16 residues. With 0 bases removed from V and 0 bases from J, the gap between germline ends came to 9 bases. Germline-derived CDR1 and CDR2 are LGHNA and YSLEER. The chain's CDR3 is CASSQEVGGSYNEQFF. The CDR3, as DNA: TGCGCCAGCAGCCAAGAGGTCGGGGGCTCCTACAATGAGCAGTTCTTC.

This clone appeared a single time. This chain joins TRBV7-2 and TRBJ2-2, with a tentative D call TRBD2 (6 bases). V lost 2 bases and J lost 4, with 14 bases in between. Per germline, CDR1 SGHTA and CDR2 FQGNSA. The CDR3 is 16 residues long. The CDR3 loop reads CASSLNGWGGTGELFF. CDR3 DNA: TGTGCCAGCAGCTTAAACGGTTGGGGAGGCACCGGGGAGCTGTTTTTT.

V gene TRBV23-1 combines with J gene TRBJ1-5, with TRBD1 identical over 10 bases. TRBV23-1 is assigned to the ORF class and has an uncertain function. This CDR3 is 17 amino acids long. Trimming removed 3 bases from V and 6 bases from J; junction bases left unmatched: 11. The chain's CDR3 is CASSQRRTGGASQPQHF. CDR3 bases: TGCGCCAGCAGTCAGCGGAGGACAGGGGGAGCAAGTCAGCCCCAGCATTTT.

This clone was seen only a few times. The V gene is TRBV4-3, the J gene TRBJ1-4, with D uncertain. This CDR3 has 15 amino acids. The V gene's germline CDR1 is LGHNA and CDR2 YSLEER. Deletions cut 0 bases from V and 4 bases from J, with 9 bases between. The CDR3 coding sequence is TGCGCCAGCAGCCAAGATTACTATCGTAATGAAAAACTGTTTTTT. It encodes CASSQDYYRNEKLFF.

This rearrangement joins TRBV7-2 to TRBJ2-1; TRBD1 aligns across 10 bases. This CDR3 comprises 18 residues. Germline V gene sequence: CDR1 SGHTA, CDR2 FQGNSA. Losses at the gene ends were 2 bases for V and 7 bases for J; bases not matched to a gene: 14. CDR3 bases: TGTGCCAGCAGCTTAATCGCGGGGACAGGGGTAAAGGGGAATGAGCAGTTCTTC. Protein product: CASSLIAGTGVKGNEQFF.

This chain links TRBV7-8 with TRBJ2-5; 9 bases fit TRBD2. The germline V gene has CDR1 SGHVS and CDR2 FQNEAQ. J gave up 0 bases and V 6 bases, and 8 bases lay outside the gene matches. The CDR3 is 16 residues long. The DNA for the CDR3 is TGTGCCAGCAGACGTGAAGCGGGGGGCTACCAAGAGACCCAGTACTTC. This gives the protein CASRREAGGYQETQYF.

This chain uses TRBV5-1 with TRBJ2-3; 8 positions match TRBD1. The CDR3 has 16 residues. The germline V gene encodes CDR1 SGHRS and CDR2 YFSETQ. V lost 4 bases, J lost 2 bases, and 9 bases stayed unmatched. The CDR3 region is CASSGDRGGPTDTQYF. For the CDR3, the DNA is TGCGCCAGCAGCGGAGACAGGGGAGGTCCCACAGATACGCAGTATTTT.

The chain uses TRBV7-9 and TRBJ2-7; TRBD1 matches at 9 bases. CDR1 and CDR2 (germline): SEHNR, FQNEAQ (reference sequence). Unmatched junction bases numbered 4, after V lost 2 bases and J lost 2 bases. There are 15 residues in the CDR3. CDR3 loop: CASSLPGQGPYEQYF. As DNA, the CDR3 is TGTGCCAGCAGCTTACCGGGACAGGGCCCCTACGAGCAGTACTTC.

The gene calls are TRBV5-6 and TRBJ2-2, with unresolved D. V was cut by 0 bases and J by 5 bases, with 8 bases left in between. CDR1 and CDR2 from the germline V gene are SGHDT and YYEEEE. The CDR3 length is 14 residues. The CDR3 spells CASSLGLGTGELFF. Written as DNA, the CDR3 is TGTGCCAGCAGCTTGGGGCTCGGGACCGGGGAGCTGTTTTTT.

This chain uses TRBV29-1 with TRBJ2-5; D call uncertain. Germline CDR1 reads SQVTM; CDR2 reads ANQGSEA. This CDR3 is built from 10 residues. Trimming left V 7 bases short and J 3 bases short, with 6 bases between. CDR3 sequence (DNA): TGCAGCGGACTGAAAGAGACCCAGTACTTC. It is translated as CSGLKETQYF.

The chain recombines TRBV11-2 with TRBJ1-4, with no clear D. V lost 3 bases to trimming and J lost 0 bases, with 14 bases between them. Germline CDR1 reads SGHAT; CDR2 reads FQNNGV. The CDR3 is made up of 17 amino acids. The CDR3 here is CASSFLAGLATNEKLFF. The CDR3 bases are TGTGCCAGCAGCTTCCTAGCAGGACTTGCAACTAATGAAAAACTGTTTTTT.

The chain has TRBV7-2 and TRBJ1-3; D unresolved. The CDR3 length is 12 residues. V was shortened by 6 bases and J by 4 bases, with 7 bases between the two germline ends. Looked up from germline, CDR1 is SGHTA and CDR2 is FQGNSA. CDR3 amino acids: CASRQQGNTIYF. CDR3 DNA: TGTGCCAGCAGGCAACAGGGAAACACCATATATTTT.

This clone was picked up one time. As DNA, the CDR3 is TGTGCCAGCGGACAGGGGCCGGGACAGCCCCAGCATTTT. It encodes CASGQGPGQPQHF. This chain uses TRBV7-6 with TRBJ1-5; 9 nucleotides align to TRBD1. Looked up from germline, CDR1 is SGHVS and CDR2 is FNYEAQ. Unmatched junction bases numbered 6, after V lost 8 bases and J lost 7 bases. The CDR3 contains 13 residues. The full variable domain, in which reference TRBV7-6 and TRBJ1-5 provide the parts outside the CDR3, is GAGVSQSPRYKVTKRGQDVALRCDPISGHVSLYWYRQALGQGPEFLTYFNYEAQQDKSGLPNDRFSAERPEGSISTLTIQRTEQRDSAMYRCASGQGPGQPQHFGDGTRLSIL.

This rearrangement joins TRBV9 to TRBJ2-3, with unresolved D. V was cut by 0 bases and J by 4 bases, with 12 bases left in between. The CDR3 contains 15 residues. CDR1 and CDR2 from the germline V gene are SGDLS and YYNGEE. CDR3 region: CASSVGLRGADTQYF. The CDR3 region has the DNA TGTGCCAGCAGCGTAGGATTGCGAGGAGCAGATACGCAGTATTTT.

The chain employs TRBV7-9 and TRBJ2-3; 12 bases line up with TRBD2. Unmatched junction bases numbered 3, after V lost 2 bases and J lost 3 bases. The CDR3 is made up of 16 amino acids. Germline CDR1 is SEHNR and CDR2 is FQNEAQ (reference sequence). The CDR3 loop reads CASSLTSGGITDTQYF. The DNA for the CDR3 is TGTGCCAGCAGCTTAACTAGCGGGGGGATTACAGATACGCAGTATTTT.

The rearrangement links TRBV6-1 to TRBJ2-7; perhaps TRBD2 as D (6 bases). The CDR3 covers 15 residues. CDR1 MNHNS and CDR2 SASEGT come from the germline V gene. Trimming left V 2 bases short and J 2 bases short, with 13 bases between. The CDR3 coding sequence is TGTGCCAGCAGTGAAACCGGTGGAGGGACCTACGAGCAGTACTTC. Translation gives CASSETGGGTYEQYF.